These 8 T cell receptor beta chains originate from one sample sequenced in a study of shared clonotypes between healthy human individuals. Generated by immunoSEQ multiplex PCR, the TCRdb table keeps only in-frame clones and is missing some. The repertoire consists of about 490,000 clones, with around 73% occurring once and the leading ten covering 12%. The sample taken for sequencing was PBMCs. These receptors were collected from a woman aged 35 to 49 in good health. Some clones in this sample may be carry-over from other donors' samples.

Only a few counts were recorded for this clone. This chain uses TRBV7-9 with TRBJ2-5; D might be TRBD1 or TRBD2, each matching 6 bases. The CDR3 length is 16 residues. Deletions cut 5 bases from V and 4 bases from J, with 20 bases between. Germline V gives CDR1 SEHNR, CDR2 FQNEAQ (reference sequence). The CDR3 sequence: CASSPLLSGGVETQYF. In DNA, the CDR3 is TGTGCCAGCAGCCCGCTTTTATCCGGGGGCGTAGAGACCCAGTACTTC.

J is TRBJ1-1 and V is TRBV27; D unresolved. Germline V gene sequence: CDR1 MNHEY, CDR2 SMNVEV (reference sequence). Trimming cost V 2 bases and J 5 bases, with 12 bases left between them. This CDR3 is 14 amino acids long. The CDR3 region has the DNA TGTGCCAGCAGTTTAGGTGTGAGCGTAACTGAAGCTTTCTTT. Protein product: CASSLGVSVTEAFF.

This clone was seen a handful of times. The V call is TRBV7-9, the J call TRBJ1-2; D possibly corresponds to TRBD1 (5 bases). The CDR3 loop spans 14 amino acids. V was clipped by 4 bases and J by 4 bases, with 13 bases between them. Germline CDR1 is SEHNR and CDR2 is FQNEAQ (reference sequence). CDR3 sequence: CASSSQGIPYGYTF. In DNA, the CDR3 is TGTGCCAGCAGCTCGCAGGGCATCCCCTATGGCTACACCTTC. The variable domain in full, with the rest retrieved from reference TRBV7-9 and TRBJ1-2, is DTGVSQNPRHKITKRGQNVTFRCDPISEHNRLYWYRQTLGQGPEFLTYFQNEAQLEKSRLLSDRFSAERPKGSFSTLEIQRTEQGDSAMYLCASSSQGIPYGYTFGSGTRLTVV.

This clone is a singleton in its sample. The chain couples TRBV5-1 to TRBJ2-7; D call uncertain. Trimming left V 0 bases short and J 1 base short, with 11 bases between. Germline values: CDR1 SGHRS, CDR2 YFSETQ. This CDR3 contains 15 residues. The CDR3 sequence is CASSLEAIPSYEQYF. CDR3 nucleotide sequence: TGCGCCAGCAGCTTGGAAGCCATCCCGTCCTACGAGCAGTACTTC.

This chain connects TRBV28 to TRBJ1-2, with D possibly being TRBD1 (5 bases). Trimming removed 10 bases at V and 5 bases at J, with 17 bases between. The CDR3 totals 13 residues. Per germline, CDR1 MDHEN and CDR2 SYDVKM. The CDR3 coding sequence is TGTGCCACCACTGCAGGGCCCCGGTATGGCTACACCTTC. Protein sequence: CATTAGPRYGYTF.

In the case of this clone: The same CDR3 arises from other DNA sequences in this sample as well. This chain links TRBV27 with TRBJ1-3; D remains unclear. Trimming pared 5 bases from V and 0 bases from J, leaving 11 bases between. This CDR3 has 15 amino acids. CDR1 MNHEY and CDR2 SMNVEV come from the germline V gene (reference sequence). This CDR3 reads CASSSRRSSGNTIYF. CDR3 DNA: TGTGCCAGCAGTAGCAGGAGAAGCTCTGGAAACACCATATATTTT.

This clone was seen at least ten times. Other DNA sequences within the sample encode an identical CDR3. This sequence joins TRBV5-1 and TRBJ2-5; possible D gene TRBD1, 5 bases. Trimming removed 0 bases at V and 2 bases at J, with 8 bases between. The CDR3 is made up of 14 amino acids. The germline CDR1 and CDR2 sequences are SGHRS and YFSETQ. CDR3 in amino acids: CASSLGQNQETQYF. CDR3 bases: TGCGCCAGCAGCTTGGGACAGAATCAAGAGACCCAGTACTTC.

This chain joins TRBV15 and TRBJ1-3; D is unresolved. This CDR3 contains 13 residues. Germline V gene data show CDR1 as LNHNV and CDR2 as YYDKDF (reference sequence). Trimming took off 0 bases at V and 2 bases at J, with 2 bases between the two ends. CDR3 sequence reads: CATSRDPGNTIYF. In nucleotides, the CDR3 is TGTGCCACCAGCAGAGATCCTGGAAACACCATATATTTT. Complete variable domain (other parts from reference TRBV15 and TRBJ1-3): DAMVIQNPRYQVTQFGKPVTLSCSQTLNHNVMYWYQQKSSQAPKLLFHYYDKDFNNEADTPDNFQSRRPNTSFCFLDIRSPGLGDTAMYLCATSRDPGNTIYFGEGSWLTVV.